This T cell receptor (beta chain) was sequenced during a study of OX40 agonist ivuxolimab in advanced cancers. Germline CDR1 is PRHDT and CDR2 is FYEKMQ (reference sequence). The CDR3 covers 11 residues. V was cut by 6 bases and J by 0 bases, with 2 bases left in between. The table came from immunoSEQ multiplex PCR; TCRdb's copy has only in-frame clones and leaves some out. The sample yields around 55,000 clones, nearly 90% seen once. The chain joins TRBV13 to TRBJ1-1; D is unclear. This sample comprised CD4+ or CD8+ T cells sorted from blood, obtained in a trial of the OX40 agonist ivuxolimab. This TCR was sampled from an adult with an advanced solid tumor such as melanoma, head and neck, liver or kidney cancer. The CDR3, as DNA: TGTGCCAGCAGTCTGAACACTGAAGCTTTCTTT. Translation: CASSLNTEAFF.